The rows below give T cell receptor beta chains drawn from one sample of a study of graft-versus-host responses after intestinal transplantation. For these TCRs, the target antigens are not known. Here immunoSEQ multiplex PCR was the method, and the copy in TCRdb shows in-frame clones only, minus some. The sample lists about 47,000 clones; around 96% were seen once. The material sequenced was unstimulated CD8+ T cells sorted from spleen or lymph node cells, taken before transplant. The receptors here all came from a human donor who was the organ donor for an intestinal transplant. CDR3s include the opening cysteine and the closing phenylalanine or tryptophan.

V gene	J gene	CDR3 protein
TRBV27	TRBJ1-6	CASSQAGGGSYNSPLHF
TRBV7-9	TRBJ2-7	CASSPRWGYEQYF
TRBV4-1	TRBJ2-7	CASSQVAGGSPYEQYF
TRBV7-9	TRBJ1-4	CASSRFRTSTNEKLFF
TRBV4-2	TRBJ1-3	CASSQEGSGLQRNTIYF
TRBV7-9	TRBJ2-5	CASSLVPGQGFRETQYF
TRBV7-9	TRBJ2-7	CASSSDSSYEQYF
TRBV28	TRBJ2-7	CASSFERGASYEQYF
TRBV29-1	TRBJ2-3	CSVEPLRGPDTDTQYF
TRBV7-9	TRBJ1-1	CASSFPQNTEAFF
TRBV5-1	.	CASSLGRTGAVLYEQYF
TRBV15	TRBJ2-2	CATSKAGGVLRLGERAGELFF
TRBV2	TRBJ2-5	CASSVAGDYQETQYF
TRBV9	TRBJ2-3	CASSVDPDFTDTQYF
TRBV6-1	TRBJ2-5	CASSDAGGGETQYF
TRBV19	TRBJ2-7	CASSIDGAPSSYEQYF
TRBV10-2	TRBJ1-1	CASRVGGMNTEAFF
TRBV27	TRBJ1-1	CASSLGTAERAFF
TRBV2	TRBJ2-7	CASDPDSGGYEQYF
TRBV6-5	TRBJ2-1	CASSRGTSAYNEQFF
TRBV18	TRBJ1-6	CASSRASGGYSYNSPLHF
TRBV27	TRBJ2-7	CASSPSRGAVSYEQYF
TRBV30	TRBJ1-1	CAWKGVDTEAFF
TRBV6-1	TRBJ1-2	CASSERTGSNYGYTF
TRBV27	TRBJ2-1	CASSSREGPYNEQFF
TRBV2	TRBJ1-2	CASRADGNYGYTF
TRBV7-7	TRBJ1-6	CASRHNDGEVPYNSPLHF
TRBV2	TRBJ1-1	CAGSDSEAFF
TRBV6-5	TRBJ2-1	CASSYSIANEQFF
TRBV29-1	TRBJ2-1	CSGERASYNEQFF
TRBV25-1	TRBJ2-3	CASSESTRTGAGDTQYF
TRBV4-1	TRBJ1-1	CASSQDGGQNTEAFF
TRBV6-1	TRBJ1-4	CASSGDWNEKLFF
TRBV5-4	TRBJ1-1	CASSVWAALNTEAFF
TRBV16	TRBJ1-2	CASSPPGPWGYTF
TRBV18	TRBJ2-3	CASSLTGIMDTQYF
TRBV29-1	TRBJ1-2	CSVEGQTYGYTF
TRBV19	TRBJ2-3	CASSAEMYTQYF
TRBV27	TRBJ2-1	CASSFERDPYNEQFF
TRBV2	TRBJ2-1	CASRDRTSGRSYNEQFF
TRBV9	TRBJ1-6	CASSVATGGNSPLHF
TRBV9	TRBJ1-1	CASSVFGEAFF
TRBV4-2	TRBJ2-1	CASSQFLGTSSYNEQFF
TRBV30	TRBJ2-7	CAWSIGQTYEQYF
TRBV27	TRBJ2-3	CASSLRTEPDTQYF
TRBV7-9	TRBJ1-1	CAGDTIPMNTEAFF
TRBV10-3	TRBJ1-2	CAISESPGGSYGYTF
TRBV30	TRBJ2-5	CAWSVDSAETQYF
TRBV5-6	TRBJ2-3	CASRPAGGPGDTQYF
TRBV27	TRBJ1-2	CASGLGTGLYGYTF
TRBV5-5	TRBJ1-2	CASRITISRKTYGYTF
TRBV2	TRBJ1-4	CASSEGGEVHEKLFF